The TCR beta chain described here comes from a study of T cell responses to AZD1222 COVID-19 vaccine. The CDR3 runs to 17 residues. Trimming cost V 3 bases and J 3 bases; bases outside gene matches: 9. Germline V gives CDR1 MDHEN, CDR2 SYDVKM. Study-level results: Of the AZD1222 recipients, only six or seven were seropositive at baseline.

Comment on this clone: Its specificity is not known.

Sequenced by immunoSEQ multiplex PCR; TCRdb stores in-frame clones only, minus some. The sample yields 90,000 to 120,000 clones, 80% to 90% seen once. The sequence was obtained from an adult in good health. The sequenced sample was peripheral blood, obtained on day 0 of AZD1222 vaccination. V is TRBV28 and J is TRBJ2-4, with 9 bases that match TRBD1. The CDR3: CASSFQGTGLDKNIQYF. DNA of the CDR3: TGTGCCAGCAGTTTCCAAGGGACAGGGTTGGACAAAAACATTCAGTACTTC.